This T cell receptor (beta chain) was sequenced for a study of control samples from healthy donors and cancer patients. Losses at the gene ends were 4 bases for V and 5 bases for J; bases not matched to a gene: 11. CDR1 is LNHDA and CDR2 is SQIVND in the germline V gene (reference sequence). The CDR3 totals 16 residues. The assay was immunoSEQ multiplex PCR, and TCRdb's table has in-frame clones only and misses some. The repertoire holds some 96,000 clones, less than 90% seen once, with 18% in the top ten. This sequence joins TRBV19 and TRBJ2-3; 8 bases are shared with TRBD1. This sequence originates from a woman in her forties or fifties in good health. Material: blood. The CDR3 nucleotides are TGTGCCAGTAGTAATGGGGACAGGATAGTCGGAGATACGCAGTATTTT. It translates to CASSNGDRIVGDTQYF. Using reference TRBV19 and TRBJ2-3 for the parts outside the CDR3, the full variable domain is DGGITQSPKYLFRKEGQNVTLSCEQNLNHDAMYWYRQDPGQGLRLIYYSQIVNDFQKGDIAEGYSVSREKKESFPLTVTSAQKNPTAFYLCASSNGDRIVGDTQYFGPGTRLTVL.